The 10 T cell receptor beta chains reported below all come from one sample, sequenced in a study of blood T cell repertoires in COVID-19. Assay used: immunoSEQ multiplex PCR; TCRdb lists only in-frame clones, some missing. The sample carries about 160,000 clones, roughly 88% recorded once. Sequenced: peripheral blood. The receptors come from a man aged 18 to 29 with acute or convalescent COVID-19.

This sequence joins TRBV7-9 and TRBJ1-3; no definite D call. CDR3 length: 15 residues. Germline V CDR1 and CDR2: SEHNR, FQNEAQ (reference sequence). Trimming left V 4 bases short and J 4 bases short, with 14 bases between. The CDR3 loop reads CASSSPLMEGNTIYF. CDR3 DNA sequence: TGTGCCAGCAGCTCCCCTCTGATGGAGGGAAACACCATATATTTT.

The J gene is TRBJ1-1, the V gene TRBV11-3; no firm D call. The V gene's germline CDR1 is SGHNT and CDR2 YENEEA. The V gene lost 2 bases and the J gene lost 5 bases, with 12 bases spanning the gap. The CDR3 has 14 residues. The CDR3, as DNA: TGTGCCAGCAGCTTACGACACGGGGAGACTGAAGCTTTCTTT. It yields the protein CASSLRHGETEAFF.

The chain couples TRBV10-2 to TRBJ1-3, with 8 bases matching TRBD1. CDR1 and CDR2 (germline): WSHSY, SAAADI. Losses at the gene ends were 10 bases for V and 4 bases for J; bases not matched to a gene: 9. The CDR3 length is 14 residues. CDR3 sequence reads: CATALRDRGNTIYF. The CDR3 region has the DNA TGCGCCACGGCCTTGCGGGACAGGGGAAACACCATATATTTT.

J is TRBJ1-2 and V is TRBV5-4, with D perhaps TRBD1 (6 bases). Trimming cost V 4 bases and J 1 base, with 17 bases left between them. From germline, CDR1 is SGHNT and CDR2 YYREEE (reference sequence). CDR3 length equals 16 residues. The CDR3 DNA is TGTGCCAGCAGCAACCGAGGGGGGGGGATTAACTATGGCTACACCTTC. This sequence encodes CASSNRGGGINYGYTF. Full variable domain (outside the CDR3, taken from reference TRBV5-4 and TRBJ1-2): ETGVTQSPTHLIKTRGQQVTLRCSSQSGHNTVSWYQQALGQGPQFIFQYYREEENGRGNFPPRFSGLQFPNYSSELNVNALELDDSALYLCASSNRGGGINYGYTFGSGTRLTVV.

The chain recombines TRBV9 with TRBJ1-1, with D unresolved. The CDR3 length is 13 residues. V lost 6 bases to trimming and J lost 6 bases, with 15 bases between them. Germline lookup yields CDR1 SGDLS and CDR2 YYNGEE. This chain's CDR3 is CASIEITSAEAFF. CDR3 coding DNA: TGTGCCAGCATAGAGATAACTTCGGCTGAAGCTTTCTTT.

This chain links TRBV11-3 with TRBJ2-7, with D tentatively TRBD1 (6 bases). Trimming removed 5 bases at V and 2 bases at J, with 10 bases between. The CDR3 spans 13 residues. Germline V lookup: CDR1 SGHNT, CDR2 YENEEA. As DNA, the CDR3 is TGTGCCAGCAGCATGACAGGAGCCTACGAGCAGTACTTC. This codes for CASSMTGAYEQYF.

The chain is built from TRBV29-1 and TRBJ2-1, with 7 bases identical to TRBD1. This CDR3 comprises 16 residues. Germline V gene lookup returns CDR1 SQVTM and CDR2 ANQGSEA. V shed 0 bases and J 0 bases; nucleotides not matched to a gene: 5. CDR3 DNA sequence: TGCAGCGTTGAAGACGGCCAGGGGGACTCCTACAATGAGCAGTTCTTC. It codes for CSVEDGQGDSYNEQFF.

This clone showed up just a few times. This rearrangement joins TRBV2 to TRBJ2-2; the match to TRBD2 covers 13 bases. The germline CDR1 and CDR2 sequences are SNHLY and FYNNEI. There are 18 residues in the CDR3. V lost 6 bases and J lost 3; bases outside the gene matches: 10. CDR3 loop: CASRGETSGRFDTGELFF. The DNA of the CDR3 is TGTGCCAGCAGGGGAGAGACTAGCGGGAGGTTTGACACCGGGGAGCTGTTTTTT.

The chain has TRBV6-2 or TRBV6-3 and TRBJ2-2; 9 bases are a match to TRBD2. V was pared by 2 bases and J by 8 bases, with 12 bases of the junction left unmatched. Germline loops: CDR1 MNHEY, CDR2 SVGEGT. This CDR3 comprises 17 residues. CDR3 amino acids: CASSYGRLAATPGELFF. CDR3 sequence (DNA): TGTGCCAGCAGTTACGGGAGACTAGCGGCTACACCGGGGGAGCTGTTTTTT.

The chain carries TRBV6-6 and TRBJ2-5; the D is unclear. V gave up 5 bases and J gave up 5 bases, with 12 bases separating them. Germline V gives CDR1 MNHNY, CDR2 SVGAGI (reference sequence). The CDR3 consists of 13 residues. DNA for the CDR3: TGTGCCAGCAGTCTAACGGAGCATGAGACCCAGTACTTC. It specifies CASSLTEHETQYF.